This TCR beta chain was recovered during a study of blood T cell repertoires in COVID-19. Study context: The origin of the acute and convalescent COVID-19 samples was the United States, Italy and Spain.

Sequencing used immunoSEQ multiplex PCR; TCRdb keeps in-frame clones, though not all of them. The sample lists 200,000 to 250,000 clones; 85% were seen once. CDR1 and CDR2 from the germline V gene are SGHRS and YFSETQ. The length of the CDR3 is 17 residues. The J segment lost 0 bases and the V segment lost 0 bases, leaving 4 bases of the junction unmatched. J is TRBJ1-2 and V is TRBV5-1; 11 bases are shared with TRBD1. The TCR sequence derives from a man aged 35-49 years who had recovered from COVID-19. Sequences were obtained from PBMCs or T cells enriched from blood (not recorded which). The CDR3, as DNA: TGCGCCAGCAGCTTGGGGACAGGGGGCATATCTAACTATGGCTACACCTTC. It is translated as CASSLGTGGISNYGYTF.